This T cell receptor beta chain stems from a study of regulatory T cells in long-lasting Graves disease. As for time point: newly diagnosed GD, antithyroid drugs for less than 3 months. The TCR library was prepared using RNA isolated from PBMCs. Arm-PCR of CDR3 regions with iRepertoire HTBI primers generated TCR beta libraries. TCRdb reprocessed the multiplex PCR reads with MiXCR, giving one entry per CDR3 protein. This sample yields approximately 390,000 distinct CDR3 sequences, of which 15% to 20% are seen a single time; over 20% belongs to the top ten. Trimming removed 2 bases from V and 0 bases from J, with 18 bases in between. The CDR3 has 18 residues. Germline assignment: CDR1 MGHRA and CDR2 YSYEKL. This clonotype was counted a few times. These data are also associated with another study on T cells in Graves' hyperthyroidism and ophthalmopathy. That work states: Stable hyperthyroidism and ophthalmopathy were separated using 13 V-J signatures.

This sequence originates from a woman aged 18-29 years with Graves disease. The chain carries TRBV4-1 and TRBJ2-3; D not certain. Sequencing was performed on peripheral blood mononuclear cells (PBMCs), taken at new diagnosis, from a patient treated with antithyroid drugs. The CDR3 here is CASSQRSVLVASTDTQYF. CDR3 bases: TGCGCCAGCAGCCAAAGATCGGTCCTAGTTGCTAGCACAGATACGCAGTATTTT.